These 16 T cell receptor beta chains share one sample of origin, sequenced in a study of CD8 T cells in ankylosing spondylitis (dated by TCRdb to 2016 to 2017). Receptors were amplified or captured by 5' RACE. Sequencing instrument: Illumina HiSeq 2500. The public reads were reanalyzed by TCRdb: fastp trimming at Q25, MiXCR alignment, in-frame beta chains only. Each record represents a unique CDR3 protein, reported with the most common genes and DNA among its rows. The sample table lists some 840,000 distinct CDR3 sequences, approximately 12% of them with a count of one. The biggest ten clones account for around 0.51% of the sample. Their cognate antigens are unknown. Beyond this particular receptor, the publication reports: Blood from ankylosing spondylitis patients appeared to be characterized by a TCR beta motif made up of fewer than ten highly homologous amino acid variants.

Input material: blood, either unsorted or a sorted T cell fraction (not recorded which). The source is a male donor with ankylosing spondylitis.

The CDR3 coding sequence is TGTGCCAGCAGCCGGGACTTTAACAATGAGCAGTTCTTC. It yields the protein CASSRDFNNEQFF. The rearrangement joins TRBV7-3 to TRBJ2-1; tentatively, D is TRBD2 (6 bases). Trimming removed 5 bases from V and 5 bases from J, with 10 bases in between. The CDR3 has 13 residues. Germline lookup yields CDR1 SGHTA and CDR2 FQGTGA.

The chain employs TRBV20-1 and TRBJ2-3; D ambiguous. With 1 base removed from V and 0 bases from J, the gap between germline ends came to 11 bases. CDR3 length: 15 residues. Per the germline V gene, CDR1 is DFQATT and CDR2 is SNEGSKA (reference sequence). The CDR3 reads CSARARVPSTDTQYF. The CDR3 DNA reads TGCAGTGCTAGAGCCCGTGTGCCTAGCACAGATACGCAGTATTTT.

This clonotype was seen only a few times. This rearrangement joins TRBV6-5 to TRBJ2-5; either TRBD1 or TRBD2 may supply D (5 bases each). This CDR3 spans 14 amino acids. From germline, CDR1 is MNHEY and CDR2 SVGAGI. The V end was cut by 2 bases, the J end by 2 bases, with 9 bases between. The CDR3, as DNA: TGTGCCAGCAGTTACCTGGGGGTACAAGAGACCCAGTACTTC. Translating it yields CASSYLGVQETQYF.

This clonotype was seen a handful of times. The chain recombines TRBV18 with TRBJ1-1; 9 positions match TRBD1. There are 14 residues in the CDR3. Germline V CDR1 and CDR2: KGHSH, LQKENI. The J segment lost 0 bases and the V segment lost 6 bases, leaving 2 bases of the junction unmatched. The CDR3 region is CASSTGGVNTEAFF. The CDR3 nucleotides are TGTGCCAGCTCGACAGGGGGAGTGAACACTGAAGCTTTCTTT.

This clonotype was seen more than once but under ten times. V gene TRBV6-2 or TRBV6-3 combines with J gene TRBJ2-7, with D unresolved. This CDR3 contains 14 residues. The germline V and J ends were trimmed by 6 bases and 2 bases, with 14 bases remaining between them. Germline V gives CDR1 MNHEY, CDR2 SVGEGT. The CDR3 DNA reads TGTGCCAGCAGCGACCCCGACCTCCCCTACGAGCAGTACTTC. It is translated as CASSDPDLPYEQYF.

This chain connects TRBV19 to TRBJ2-7; D is uncertain. The CDR3 totals 12 residues. The germline CDR1 and CDR2 sequences are LNHDA and SQIVND (reference sequence). V was cut by 2 bases and J by 6 bases, with 8 bases left in between. The chain's CDR3 is CASSIQSSEQYF. The CDR3 DNA reads TGTGCCAGTAGTATACAGTCTTCCGAGCAGTACTTC. Full variable domain (missing parts from reference TRBV19 and TRBJ2-7): DGGITQSPKYLFRKEGQNVTLSCEQNLNHDAMYWYRQDPGQGLRLIYYSQIVNDFQKGDIAEGYSVSREKKESFPLTVTSAQKNPTAFYLCASSIQSSEQYFGPGTRLTVT.

This clonotype was picked up a small number of times. The rearrangement links TRBV7-2 to TRBJ1-1, with D possibly matching TRBD1 (6 bases). Trimming left V 8 bases short and J 1 base short, with 11 bases between. The length of the CDR3 is 13 residues. Germline V gives CDR1 SGHTA, CDR2 FQGNSA. Written as DNA, the CDR3 is TGTGCCAGCGCCCGGACAGAGAACACTGAAGCTTTCTTT. This sequence encodes CASARTENTEAFF.

V and J are TRBV10-3 and TRBJ1-1, with D possibly TRBD1 on 5 matching bases. Trimming cost V 3 bases and J 1 base, with 12 bases left between them. The CDR3 is 15 amino acids. Germline CDR1 reads ENHRY; CDR2 reads SYGVKD. The CDR3 loop reads CAISDGALGNTEAFF. As DNA, the CDR3 is TGTGCCATCAGTGACGGGGCTTTGGGGAACACTGAAGCTTTCTTT.

The rearrangement links TRBV20-1 to TRBJ2-7, with TRBD1 as a possible D gene (7 bases). The CDR3 is 15 residues long. Trimming took off 6 bases at V and 0 bases at J, with 18 bases between the two ends. Germline-derived CDR1 and CDR2 are DFQATT and SNEGSKA (reference sequence). This CDR3 reads CSARSGGSGSYEQYF. In DNA, the CDR3 is TGCAGTGCAAGGTCAGGGGGGTCGGGCTCCTACGAGCAGTACTTC.

V usage is TRBV10-3 and J usage is TRBJ1-2; unclear D gene. Germline V gene data show CDR1 as ENHRY and CDR2 as SYGVKD. V lost 4 bases and J lost 8, with 14 bases in between. CDR3 length: 13 residues. The CDR3 DNA follows: TGTGCCATCAGTGGGCAAGGAGAGGCAGGCTACACCTTC. Encoded protein: CAISGQGEAGYTF.

This sequence joins TRBV7-2 and TRBJ2-2, with 9 bases matching TRBD1. This CDR3 has 15 amino acids. Germline V CDR1 and CDR2: SGHTA, FQGNSA. V dropped 2 bases and J dropped 7; count of bases not matched to a gene: 5. CDR3 DNA sequence: TGTGCCAGCAGCTTACGGACAGGGGTCGGCGGGGAGCTGTTTTTT. Translating gives CASSLRTGVGGELFF.

The chain carries TRBV5-1 and TRBJ2-7, with 11 bases matching TRBD1. The CDR3 loop spans 14 amino acids. Looked up from germline, CDR1 is SGHRS and CDR2 is YFSETQ. Trimming took 5 bases from V and 5 from J; bases not matched to a gene: 6. CDR3: CASRAGQGADEQYF. The CDR3 bases are TGCGCCAGCAGGGCAGGACAGGGGGCCGACGAGCAGTACTTC. The whole variable domain, filled in from reference TRBV5-1 and TRBJ2-7, reads KAGVTQTPRYLIKTRGQQVTLSCSPISGHRSVSWYQQTPGQGLQFLFEYFSETQRNKGNFPGRFSGRQFSNSRSEMNVSTLELGDSALYLCASRAGQGADEQYFGPGTRLTVT.

This clonotype came up many times. The gene calls are TRBV5-1 and TRBJ2-5; D unresolved. This CDR3 region has 16 residues. V was shortened by 4 bases and J by 2 bases, with 18 bases between the two germline ends. The germline gives CDR1 SGHRS, CDR2 YFSETQ. The CDR3 DNA follows: TGCGCCAGCAGCCCCCGCATAATGGACGGACAAGAGACCCAGTACTTC. Translation: CASSPRIMDGQETQYF. The whole variable domain, filled in from reference TRBV5-1 and TRBJ2-5, reads KAGVTQTPRYLIKTRGQQVTLSCSPISGHRSVSWYQQTPGQGLQFLFEYFSETQRNKGNFPGRFSGRQFSNSRSEMNVSTLELGDSALYLCASSPRIMDGQETQYFGPGTRLLVL.

The V call is TRBV24-1, the J call TRBJ2-1; 11 nucleotides agree with TRBD1. Germline trimming cut 4 bases from V and 3 bases from J; bases unmatched to any gene: 4. This CDR3 is 16 amino acids long. Germline CDR1 reads KGHDR; CDR2 reads SFDVKD. CDR3 loop: CATSEPGQGGYNEQFF. Written as DNA, the CDR3 is TGTGCCACCAGTGAACCGGGACAGGGGGGCTACAATGAGCAGTTCTTC.

V usage is TRBV4-2 and J usage is TRBJ2-5, with TRBD1 as a possible D gene (6 bases). The germline gives CDR1 LGHNA, CDR2 YNFKEQ. Trimming stripped 5 bases from V and 2 bases from J, with 15 bases between. The CDR3 length is 15 residues. The CDR3 DNA follows: TGTGCCAGCAGCTCCCGGCCAGGGGCACAAGAGACCCAGTACTTC. This gives the protein CASSSRPGAQETQYF.

In this sample, this clonotype turned up a few times. The CDR3 region is CASSPVGANVLTF. For the CDR3, the DNA is TGTGCCAGCTCCCCGGTCGGGGCCAACGTCCTGACTTTC. The chain recombines TRBV18 with TRBJ2-6; no clear D gene. The CDR3 totals 13 residues. Deletions cut 6 bases from V and 4 bases from J, with 7 bases between. Germline V gene sequence: CDR1 KGHSH, CDR2 LQKENI.